The count of the clone carrying this T cell receptor beta chain is one. Its antigen is undetermined. This sample stems from a study of cytomegalovirus exposure and HLA in healthy donors. Looking at the study overall: A prior analysis found 117 million unique TCR beta sequences from 170 million or so T cells. General study results and limits: It was reported in a later analysis that an Asian-associated ancestry cluster showed fewer N-insertions than the approximately 670-donor mean. For cytomegalovirus status, the classifier reportedly gave diagnoses with high specificity and sensitivity.

Amplification used 60 Vbeta primers and 13 Jbeta primers. TCRdb's table, derived via immunoSEQ multiplex PCR, lists solely in-frame clones and lacks some. This sample has 110,000 to 150,000 clones; less than 85% occur once, and the top ten carry roughly 1.9%. From germline, CDR1 is ENHRY and CDR2 SYGVKD. Trimming pared 3 bases from V and 7 bases from J, leaving 15 bases between. The CDR3 spans 14 residues. Material: PBMCs. The clonotype was recovered from an older woman in good health and CMV-seropositive. The chain recombines TRBV10-3 with TRBJ1-2, with D possibly being TRBD1 (5 bases). As DNA, the CDR3 is TGTGCCATCAGTGACCCGGCGGGGCGAGGTGGCTACACCTTC. This codes for CAISDPAGRGGYTF.